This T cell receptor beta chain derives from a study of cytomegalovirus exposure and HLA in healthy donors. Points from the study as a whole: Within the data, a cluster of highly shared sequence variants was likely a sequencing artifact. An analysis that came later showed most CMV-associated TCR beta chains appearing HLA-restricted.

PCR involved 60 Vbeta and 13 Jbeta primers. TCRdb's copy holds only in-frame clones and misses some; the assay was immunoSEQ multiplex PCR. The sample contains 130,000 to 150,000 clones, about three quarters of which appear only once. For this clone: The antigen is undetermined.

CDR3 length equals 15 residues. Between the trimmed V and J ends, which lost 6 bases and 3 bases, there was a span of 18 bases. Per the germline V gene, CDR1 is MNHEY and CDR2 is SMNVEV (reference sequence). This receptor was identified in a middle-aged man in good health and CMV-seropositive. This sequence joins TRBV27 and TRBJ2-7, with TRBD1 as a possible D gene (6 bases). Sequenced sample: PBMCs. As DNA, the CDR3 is TGTGCCAGCAGCCTTGCACAGGGAGTGGTCTACGAGCAGTACTTC. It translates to CASSLAQGVVYEQYF.